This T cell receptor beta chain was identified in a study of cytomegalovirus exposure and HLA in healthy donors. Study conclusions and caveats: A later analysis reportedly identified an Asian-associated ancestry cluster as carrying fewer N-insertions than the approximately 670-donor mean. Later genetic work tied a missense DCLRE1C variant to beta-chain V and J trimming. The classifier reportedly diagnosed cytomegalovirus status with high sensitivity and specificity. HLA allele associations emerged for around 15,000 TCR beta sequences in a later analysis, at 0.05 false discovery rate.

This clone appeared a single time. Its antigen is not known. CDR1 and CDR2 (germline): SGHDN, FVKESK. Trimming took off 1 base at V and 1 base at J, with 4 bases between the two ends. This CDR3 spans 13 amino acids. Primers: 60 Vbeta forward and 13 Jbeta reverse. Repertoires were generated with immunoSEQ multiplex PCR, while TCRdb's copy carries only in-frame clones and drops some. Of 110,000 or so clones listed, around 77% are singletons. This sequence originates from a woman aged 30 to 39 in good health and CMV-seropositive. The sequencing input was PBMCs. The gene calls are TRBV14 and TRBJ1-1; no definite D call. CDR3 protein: CASSQGQNTEAFF. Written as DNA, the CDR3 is TGTGCCAGCAGCCAAGGGCAGAACACTGAAGCTTTCTTT.